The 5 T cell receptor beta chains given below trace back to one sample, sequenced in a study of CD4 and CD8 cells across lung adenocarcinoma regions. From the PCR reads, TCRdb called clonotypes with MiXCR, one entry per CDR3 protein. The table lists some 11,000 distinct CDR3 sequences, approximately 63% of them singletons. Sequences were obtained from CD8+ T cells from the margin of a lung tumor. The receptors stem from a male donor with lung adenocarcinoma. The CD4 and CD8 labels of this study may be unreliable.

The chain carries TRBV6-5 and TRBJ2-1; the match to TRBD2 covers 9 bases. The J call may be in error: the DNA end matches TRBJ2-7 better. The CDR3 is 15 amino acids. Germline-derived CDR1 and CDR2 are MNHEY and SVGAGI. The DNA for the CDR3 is TGTGCCAGCAGTTTCGGGGCTAGCGGGACGGATGAGCAGTACTTC. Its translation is CASSFGASGTDEQYF.

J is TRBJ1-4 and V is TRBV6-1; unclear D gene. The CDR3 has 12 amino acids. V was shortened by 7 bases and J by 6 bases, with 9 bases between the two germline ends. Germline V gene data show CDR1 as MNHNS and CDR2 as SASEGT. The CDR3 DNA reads TGTGCCAGCACCCACTGGGATGAAAAACTGTTTTTT. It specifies CASTHWDEKLFF.

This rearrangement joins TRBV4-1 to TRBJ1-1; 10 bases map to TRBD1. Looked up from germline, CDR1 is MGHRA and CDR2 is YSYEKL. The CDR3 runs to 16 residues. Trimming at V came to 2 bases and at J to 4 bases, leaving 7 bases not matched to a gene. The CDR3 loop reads CASSQPPGTGVTEAFF. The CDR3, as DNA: TGCGCCAGCAGCCAACCCCCCGGGACAGGGGTCACTGAAGCTTTCTTT.

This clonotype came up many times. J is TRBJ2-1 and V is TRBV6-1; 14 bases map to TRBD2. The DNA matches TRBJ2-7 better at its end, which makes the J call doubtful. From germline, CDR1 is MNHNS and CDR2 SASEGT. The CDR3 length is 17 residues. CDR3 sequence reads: CASSPGQGTSGSYEQYF. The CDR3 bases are TGTGCCAGCAGTCCCGGACAGGGGACTAGCGGGAGTTACGAGCAGTACTTC.

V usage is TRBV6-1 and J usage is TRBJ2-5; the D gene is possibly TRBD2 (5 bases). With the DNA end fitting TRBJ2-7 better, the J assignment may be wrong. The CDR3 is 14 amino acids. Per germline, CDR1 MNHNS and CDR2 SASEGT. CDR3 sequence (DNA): TGTGCCAGCAGGAGGGTGGGCCCCTTTAACGAGCAGTACTTC. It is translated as CASRRVGPFNEQYF.